The 5 T cell receptor beta chains below all came from one sample that was sequenced in a study of OX40 agonist ivuxolimab in advanced cancers. The table came from immunoSEQ multiplex PCR; TCRdb's copy has only in-frame clones and leaves some out. The sample holds around 70,000 clones, roughly 87% seen once. The sequencing used CD4+ or CD8+ T cells sorted from blood, collected in a trial of the OX40 agonist ivuxolimab. These receptor sequences come from an adult with an advanced solid tumor such as melanoma, head and neck, liver or kidney cancer.

The CDR3 DNA reads as TGTGCCAGCAGCTCAAACACCGGGGAGCTGTTTTTT. Translating gives CASSSNTGELFF. This chain uses TRBV7-8 with TRBJ2-2; D unresolved. Trimming took 4 bases from V and 2 from J, leaving 2 bases between them. There are 12 residues in the CDR3. CDR1 SGHVS and CDR2 FQNEAQ come from the germline V gene.

V is TRBV10-2 and J is TRBJ2-1, with D tentatively TRBD2 (6 bases). This CDR3 has 14 residues. Germline loops: CDR1 WSHSY, CDR2 SAAADI. Deletions cut 5 bases from V and 5 bases from J, with 13 bases between. The CDR3 is CASSTGRVNNEQFF. CDR3 sequence (DNA): TGCGCCAGCAGTACCGGGAGAGTAAACAATGAGCAGTTCTTC.

This sequence joins TRBV10-2 and TRBJ2-7; 8 bases match TRBD1. Trimming removed 3 bases from V and 5 bases from J; junction bases left unmatched: 6. Germline V CDR1 and CDR2: WSHSY, SAAADI. The length of the CDR3 is 14 residues. The CDR3 nucleotides are TGCGCCAGCAGTGACCAGGACAGGGTGAACGAGCAGTACTTC. It yields the protein CASSDQDRVNEQYF.

This clone was observed once. V gene TRBV5-1 combines with J gene TRBJ1-5; a weak D match, TRBD1 (5 bases). The CDR3 loop spans 14 amino acids. Trimming took 4 bases from V and 5 from J, leaving 13 bases between them. CDR1 SGHRS and CDR2 YFSETQ come from the germline V gene. The CDR3 DNA reads as TGCGCCAGCAGCCCATCGGACACCCATCAGCCCCAGCATTTT. Amino acid sequence: CASSPSDTHQPQHF. Combining the CDR3 with reference TRBV5-1 and TRBJ1-5 gives the whole variable domain KAGVTQTPRYLIKTRGQQVTLSCSPISGHRSVSWYQQTPGQGLQFLFEYFSETQRNKGNFPGRFSGRQFSNSRSEMNVSTLELGDSALYLCASSPSDTHQPQHFGDGTRLSIL.

The rearrangement uses TRBV6-6 and TRBJ2-7, with 16 bases aligning to TRBD2. The V and J ends lost 8 bases and 4 bases, in that order; junction bases with no gene match: 8. The CDR3 loop spans 16 amino acids. Germline CDR1 reads MNHNY; CDR2 reads SVGAGI (reference sequence). CDR3 nucleotide sequence: TGTGCCAGCGCACAGGGACTAGCGGGAGGGCTTTACGAGCAGTACTTC. Translation: CASAQGLAGGLYEQYF.